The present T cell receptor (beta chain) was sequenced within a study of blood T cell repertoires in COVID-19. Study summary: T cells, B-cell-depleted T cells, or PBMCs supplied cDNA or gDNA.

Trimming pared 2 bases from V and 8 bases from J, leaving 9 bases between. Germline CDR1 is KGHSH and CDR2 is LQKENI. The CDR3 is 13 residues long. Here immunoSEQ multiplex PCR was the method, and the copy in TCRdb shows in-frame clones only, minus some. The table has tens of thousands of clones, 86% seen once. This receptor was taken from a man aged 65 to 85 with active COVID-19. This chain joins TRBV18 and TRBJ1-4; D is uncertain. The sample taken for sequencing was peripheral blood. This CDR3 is CASSPDGEEKLFF. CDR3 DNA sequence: TGTGCCAGCTCACCAGATGGGGAGGAAAAACTGTTTTTT. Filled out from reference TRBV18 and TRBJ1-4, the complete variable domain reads NAGVMQNPRHLVRRRGQEARLRCSPMKGHSHVYWYRQLPEEGLKFMVYLQKENIIDESGMPKERFSAEFPKEGPSILRIQQVVRGDSAAYFCASSPDGEEKLFFGSGTQLSVL.